Described below is a single T cell receptor beta chain sequence and its context. Under the authors' procedure: Estimation of nucleated cell counts was performed using reference gene primer amplification. Data came from immunoSEQ multiplex PCR; TCRdb stores just in-frame clones and leaves some out. Clone size and the V and J calls come from that table; the DNA yielded D and trimming. The sample has about 280,000 clones; roughly 87% are singletons. These data belong to a study of blood T cell repertoires in COVID-19. Study context: COVID-19 samples from acute and convalescent phases originated in the United States, Italy and Spain. The analysed material was cDNA or gDNA that came from T cells, B-cell-depleted T cells, or PBMCs.

The TCR comes from a man between 18 and 29 years old with active or convalescent COVID-19. Source material: peripheral blood.

The CDR3 loop reads CASQQGNASPLHF. The CDR3 nucleotides read TGTGCCAGCCAACAGGGAAATGCTTCACCCCTCCACTTT. The chain carries TRBV19 and TRBJ1-6; maybe TRBD1 (6 bases). The germline V and J ends were trimmed by 9 bases and 9 bases, with 15 bases remaining between them. This CDR3 is 13 amino acids long. Germline CDR1 reads LNHDA; CDR2 reads SQIVND (reference sequence).